Presented here are 15 T cell receptor beta chains from one specimen sequenced in a study of molecular identifiers for immune sequencing clone quantification. TCRdb fed the PCR reads into MiXCR, producing one record per CDR3 protein. The sample lists a few hundred thousand distinct CDR3 sequences, under 25% occurring once. The sequencing sample was made of naive CD8+ T cells from blood, with Jurkat cell RNA spiked in. Subset meaning: FACS-sorted CD8+CD4-CCR7+CD45RA+ naive T cells. These receptors were taken from a human donor in good health. Some libraries in this study had Jurkat cell RNA spiked in.

The chain links TRBV6-2 or TRBV6-3 to TRBJ1-5; D remains ambiguous. The germline gives CDR1 MNHEY, CDR2 SVGEGT. The CDR3 length is 18 residues. The ends were cut back, 5 bases at V and 3 bases at J, with 23 bases in the middle. The CDR3 region is CASSRNHAVGRDNQPQHF. CDR3 sequence (DNA): TGTGCCAGCAGTAGAAATCATGCCGTAGGACGGGACAATCAGCCCCAGCATTTT.

Ten or more counts support this clonotype. The CDR3 spells CASSGAGTSGRDSSYNEQFF. The CDR3 DNA reads as TGCGCCAGCAGCGGAGCCGGGACTAGCGGGAGGGACAGCTCCTACAATGAGCAGTTCTTC. The V gene is TRBV5-1, the J gene TRBJ2-1, with 16 bases that match TRBD2. The CDR3 spans 20 residues. Germline CDR1 is SGHRS and CDR2 is YFSETQ. The V gene end was trimmed by 4 bases and the J gene end by 0 bases; junction bases not matched to a gene: 10.

This chain connects TRBV20-1 to TRBJ2-5, with D perhaps TRBD2 (5 bases). Germline loops: CDR1 DFQATT, CDR2 SNEGSKA (reference sequence). V was shortened by 3 bases and J by 7 bases, with 24 bases between the two germline ends. The length of the CDR3 is 16 residues. CDR3 region: CSASQSAGSLGGTQYF. In DNA, the CDR3 is TGCAGTGCTAGCCAGTCGGCGGGTAGTCTTGGAGGGACCCAGTACTTC.

This clonotype was detected a few times. At one boundary the junction diverges from the germline segment, which might be a read error. The chain is built from TRBV5-3 and TRBJ2-7; TRBD1 is a possible D gene (5 bases). TRBV5-3 is known as an ORF, though its function is uncertain. CDR3 length: 15 amino acids. The CDR3 sequence: CASSLGQDGDYEQYF. The CDR3 bases are TGTGCCAGCAGCTTGGGGCAGGATGGGGACTACGAGCAGTACTTC.

Details on this clonotype: The germline gene is not matched at one end of the junction; a read error may be the cause. V usage is TRBV2 and J usage is TRBJ2-7; D is unresolved. Germline lookup yields CDR1 SNHLY and CDR2 FYNNEI. There are 13 residues in the CDR3. The CDR3 bases are TGTGCCAGCAGTGAAGGGACGGCCTACGAGCAGTGCTTC. Protein sequence: CASSEGTAYEQCF.

This clonotype was picked up many times. The rearrangement joins TRBV30 to TRBJ2-7, with D unclear. V was clipped by 1 base and J by 3 bases, with 10 bases between them. This CDR3 has 13 amino acids. The germline CDR1 and CDR2 sequences are GTSNPN and SVGIG (reference sequence). The CDR3 coding sequence is TGTGCCTGGAGTGAACTCAGCCGCTACGAGCAGTACTTC. It yields the protein CAWSELSRYEQYF.

This clonotype was detected a few times. The CDR3 DNA follows: TGTGCCAGCAGTCCGCGGGGACTAGCGGGGACAATAACAGATACGCAGTATTTT. Encoded protein: CASSPRGLAGTITDTQYF. J is TRBJ2-3 and V is TRBV27; 13 nucleotides align to TRBD2. V dropped 5 bases and J dropped 3; count of bases not matched to a gene: 11. Germline V gene lookup returns CDR1 MNHEY and CDR2 SMNVEV (reference sequence). The CDR3 contains 18 residues.

The chain joins TRBV18 to TRBJ1-5, with TRBD1 identical over 7 bases. The length of the CDR3 is 15 residues. Per the germline V gene, CDR1 is KGHSH and CDR2 is LQKENI. After removal of 4 bases from V and 9 bases from J, the junction contained 12 bases not matched to a gene. CDR3 protein: CASSREDRSGRPQHF. The CDR3 DNA reads TGTGCCAGCTCACGGGAGGACAGGTCCGGTCGGCCCCAGCATTTT.

The chain uses TRBV6-2 or TRBV6-3 and TRBJ1-1; tentatively, D is TRBD1 (5 bases). From germline, CDR1 is MNHEY and CDR2 SVGEGT. This CDR3 has 16 residues. V lost 5 bases and J 3 bases, leaving 19 bases between the germline ends. This chain's CDR3 is CASSTGRLSTDTEAFF. CDR3 DNA sequence: TGTGCCAGCAGTACGGGACGCCTCTCGACGGACACTGAAGCTTTCTTT.

This clonotype appeared a single time. One end of the junction varies from germline; a read error may be responsible. This chain links TRBV11-2 with TRBJ2-1; no reliable D call. The CDR3 totals 13 residues. Germline-derived CDR1 and CDR2 are SGHAT and FQNNGV. The CDR3 region has the DNA TGTGCCAGCAGCTTAAGACTCTACAATGAGCGGTTCTTC. It yields the protein CASSLRLYNERFF.

This clonotype showed up many times. J is TRBJ1-1 and V is TRBV5-6; D remains unclear. CDR1 is SGHDT and CDR2 is YYEEEE in the germline V gene. The CDR3 length is 14 residues. Trimming shortened V by 2 bases and J by 1 base, and 9 bases separated the two germline ends. The CDR3 loop is CASSLATGNTEAFF. In DNA, the CDR3 is TGTGCCAGCAGCTTAGCTACGGGGAACACTGAAGCTTTCTTT.

This clonotype was observed a handful of times. This chain links TRBV28 with TRBJ2-1; D is unclear. The germline gives CDR1 MDHEN, CDR2 SYDVKM. V was clipped by 7 bases and J by 3 bases, with 10 bases between them. The CDR3 loop spans 13 amino acids. CDR3 region: CASNPNDYNEQFF. CDR3 nucleotide sequence: TGTGCCAGCAACCCCAACGACTACAATGAGCAGTTCTTC.

The table lists this clonotype with many counts. This chain uses TRBV7-3 with TRBJ2-1; 7 bases are a match to TRBD2. CDR3 length: 13 residues. V shed 5 bases and J 2 bases; nucleotides not matched to a gene: 0. Per germline, CDR1 SGHTA and CDR2 FQGTGA. The CDR3 sequence: CASSSGTYNEQFF. CDR3 DNA sequence: TGTGCCAGCAGCAGCGGGACCTACAATGAGCAGTTCTTC. Complete variable domain (other parts from reference TRBV7-3 and TRBJ2-1): GAGVSQTPSNKVTEKGKYVELRCDPISGHTALYWYRQSLGQGPEFLIYFQGTGAADDSGLPNDRFFAVRPEGSVSTLKIQRTERGDSAVYLCASSSGTYNEQFFGPGTRLTVL.

This clonotype was counted between two and nine times. The J gene is TRBJ2-7, the V gene TRBV7-9; D possibly corresponds to TRBD2 (5 bases). The germline gives CDR1 SEHNR, CDR2 FQNEAQ (reference sequence). This CDR3 has 17 residues. V was shortened by 10 bases and J by 1 base, with 26 bases between the two germline ends. CDR3 DNA sequence: TGTGCCACCAAACCTAGGGAAACTGGCGGGCCATCCTACGAGCAGTACTTC. It codes for CATKPRETGGPSYEQYF.

The table lists this clonotype with a count of one. At one end the junction does not follow the germline gene, possibly because of a read error. The chain recombines TRBV11-3 with TRBJ2-1; the match to TRBD2 covers 7 bases. CDR3 length: 15 amino acids. Germline assignment: CDR1 SGHNT and CDR2 YENEEA. CDR3 in amino acids: CASSSHRGETDEQLF. In DNA, the CDR3 is TGTGCCAGCAGCTCACATCGGGGGGAGACCGATGAGCAGCTCTTC.